One sample yielded the 3 T cell receptor beta chains listed below, sequenced in a study of blood T cell repertoires in COVID-19. Libraries were prepared by immunoSEQ multiplex PCR; TCRdb keeps only in-frame clonotypes and omits some of them. The repertoire includes around 310,000 clones, around nine tenths of them detected once, and roughly a tenth sits in the top ten. The sequencing sample was made of PBMCs or T cells enriched from blood (not recorded which). The receptors shown here come from a woman in her 30s who had recovered from COVID-19.

V is TRBV24-1 and J is TRBJ2-3; TRBD2 is a possible D gene (6 bases). V lost 4 bases, J lost 5 bases, and 15 bases lay in between. CDR1 is KGHDR, CDR2 SFDVKD, per germline. This CDR3 has 15 residues. Written as DNA, the CDR3 is TGTGCCACCAGTGACTATAGTACGGGACTAGATACGCAGTATTTT. Translation: CATSDYSTGLDTQYF.

The V call is TRBV6-2 or TRBV6-3, the J call TRBJ1-1; 7 bases are a match to TRBD1. The ends lost 5 bases at V and 0 bases at J; junction bases unmatched: 6. The CDR3 runs 15 residues. Germline V gene data show CDR1 as MNHEY and CDR2 as SVGEGT. This CDR3 is CASSKRDSMNTEAFF. The CDR3 DNA sequence: TGTGCCAGCAGTAAACGGGACAGTATGAACACTGAAGCTTTCTTT.

The gene calls are TRBV30 and TRBJ1-2; D is unresolved. This CDR3 comprises 10 residues. Trimming shortened V by 5 bases and J by 4 bases, and 5 bases separated the two germline ends. Germline values: CDR1 GTSNPN, CDR2 SVGIG (reference sequence). In nucleotides, the CDR3 is TGTGCCTGGGCCTCCTATGGCTACACCTTC. Translated: CAWASYGYTF.